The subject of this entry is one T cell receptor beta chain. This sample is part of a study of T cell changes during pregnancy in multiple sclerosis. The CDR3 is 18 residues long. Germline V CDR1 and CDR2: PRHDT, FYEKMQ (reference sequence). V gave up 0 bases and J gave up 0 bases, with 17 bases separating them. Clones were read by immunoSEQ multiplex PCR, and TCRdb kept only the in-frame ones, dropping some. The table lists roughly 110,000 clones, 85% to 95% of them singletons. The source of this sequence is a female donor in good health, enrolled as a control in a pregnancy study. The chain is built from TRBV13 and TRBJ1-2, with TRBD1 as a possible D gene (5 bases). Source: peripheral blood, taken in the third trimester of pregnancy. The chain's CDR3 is CASSLGGEGREANYGYTF. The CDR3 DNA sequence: TGTGCCAGCAGCTTAGGAGGGGAGGGACGGGAAGCTAACTATGGCTACACCTTC.